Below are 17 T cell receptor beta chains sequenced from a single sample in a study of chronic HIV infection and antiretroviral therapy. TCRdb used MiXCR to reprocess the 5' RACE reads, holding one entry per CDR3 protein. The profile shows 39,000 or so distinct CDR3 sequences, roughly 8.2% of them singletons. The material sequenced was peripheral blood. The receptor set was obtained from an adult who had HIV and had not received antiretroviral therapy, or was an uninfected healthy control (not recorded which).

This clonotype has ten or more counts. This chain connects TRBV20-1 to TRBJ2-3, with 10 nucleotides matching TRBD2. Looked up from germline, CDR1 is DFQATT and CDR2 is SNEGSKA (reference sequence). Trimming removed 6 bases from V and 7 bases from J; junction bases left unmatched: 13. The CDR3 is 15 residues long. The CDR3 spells CSATPLAGEVNTQYF. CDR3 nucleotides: TGCAGTGCCACCCCCCTAGCGGGAGAGGTTAATACGCAGTATTTT.

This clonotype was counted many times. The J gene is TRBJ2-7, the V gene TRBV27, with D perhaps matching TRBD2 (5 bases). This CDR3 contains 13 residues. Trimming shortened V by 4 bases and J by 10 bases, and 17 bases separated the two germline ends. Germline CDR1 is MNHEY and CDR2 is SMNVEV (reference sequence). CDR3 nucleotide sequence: TGTGCCAGCAGTTCCCGGCCTACAGCGGACCAGTACTTC. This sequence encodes CASSSRPTADQYF.

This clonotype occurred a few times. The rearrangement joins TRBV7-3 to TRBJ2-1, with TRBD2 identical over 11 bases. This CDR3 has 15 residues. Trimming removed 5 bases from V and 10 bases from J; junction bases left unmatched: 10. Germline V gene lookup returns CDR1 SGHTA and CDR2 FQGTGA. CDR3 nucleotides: TGTGCCAGCAGCCTAAGTAGCGGGAGGGCCGCGGAGCAGTTCTTC. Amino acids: CASSLSSGRAAEQFF.

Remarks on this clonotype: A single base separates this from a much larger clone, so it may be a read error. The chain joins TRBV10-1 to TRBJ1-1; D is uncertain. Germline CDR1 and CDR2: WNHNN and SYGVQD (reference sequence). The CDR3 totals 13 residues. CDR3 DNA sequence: TGCGCCAGCAGTAAGTCGTTTGGGAATGAAGCTTTCTTT. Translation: CASSKSFGNEAFF.

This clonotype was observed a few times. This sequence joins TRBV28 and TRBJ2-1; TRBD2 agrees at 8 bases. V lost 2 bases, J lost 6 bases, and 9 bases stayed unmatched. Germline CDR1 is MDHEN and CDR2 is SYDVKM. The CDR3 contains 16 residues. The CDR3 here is CASSLPRAGVGNEQFF. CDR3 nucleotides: TGTGCCAGCAGTTTACCCCGAGCGGGAGTGGGCAATGAGCAGTTCTTC.

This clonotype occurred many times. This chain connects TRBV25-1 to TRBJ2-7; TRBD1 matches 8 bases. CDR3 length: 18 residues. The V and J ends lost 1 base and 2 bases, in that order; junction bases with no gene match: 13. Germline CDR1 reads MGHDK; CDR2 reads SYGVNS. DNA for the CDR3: TGTGCCAGCAGTGAATCGAACACTGACGGGACAGGCACCTACGAGCAGTACTTC. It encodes CASSESNTDGTGTYEQYF.

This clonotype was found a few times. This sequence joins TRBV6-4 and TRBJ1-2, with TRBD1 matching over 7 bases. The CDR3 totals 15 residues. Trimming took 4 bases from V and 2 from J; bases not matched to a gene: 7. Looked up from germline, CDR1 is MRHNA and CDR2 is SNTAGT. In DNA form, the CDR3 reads TGTGCCAGCAGTGCCTCAGGACAGGCGAACTATGGCTACACCTTC. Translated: CASSASGQANYGYTF.

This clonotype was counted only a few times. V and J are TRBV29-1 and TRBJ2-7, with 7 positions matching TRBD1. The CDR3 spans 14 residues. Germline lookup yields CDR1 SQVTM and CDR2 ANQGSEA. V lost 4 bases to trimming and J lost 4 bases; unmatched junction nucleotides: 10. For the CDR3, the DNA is TGCAGCGTTGGGTTGAAGGGGGCAGGTTACGAGCAGTACTTC. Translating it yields CSVGLKGAGYEQYF.

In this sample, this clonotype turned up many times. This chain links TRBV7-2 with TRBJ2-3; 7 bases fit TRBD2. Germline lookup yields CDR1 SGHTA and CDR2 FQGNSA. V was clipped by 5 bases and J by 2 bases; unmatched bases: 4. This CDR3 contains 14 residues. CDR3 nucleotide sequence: TGTGCCAGCAGCATAGGACTAGTCACAGATACGCAGTATTTT. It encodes CASSIGLVTDTQYF.

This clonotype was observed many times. CDR3 sequence: CASSGGLANTEAFF. The DNA for the CDR3 is TGTGCCAGCTCAGGGGGCCTCGCGAACACTGAAGCTTTCTTT. V and J are TRBV28 and TRBJ1-1; 8 bases agree with TRBD1. Germline CDR1 MDHEN, CDR2 SYDVKM. This CDR3 contains 14 residues. The trim removed 8 bases at V and 1 base at J, leaving 6 bases unmatched.

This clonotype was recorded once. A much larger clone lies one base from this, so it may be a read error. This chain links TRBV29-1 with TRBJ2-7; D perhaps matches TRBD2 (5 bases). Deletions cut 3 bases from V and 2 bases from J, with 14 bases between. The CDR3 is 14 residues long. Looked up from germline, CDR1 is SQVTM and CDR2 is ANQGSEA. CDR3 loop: CSVEEVRFPYEQYF. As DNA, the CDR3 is TGCAGCGTTGAGGAGGTACGGTTCCCCTACGAGCAGTACTTC.

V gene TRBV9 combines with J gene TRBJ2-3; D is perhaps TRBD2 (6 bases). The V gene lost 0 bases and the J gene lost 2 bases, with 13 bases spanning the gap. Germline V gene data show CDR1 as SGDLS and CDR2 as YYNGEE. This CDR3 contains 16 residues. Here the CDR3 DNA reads TGTGCCAGCAGCGTAGATTTTAGCGGAATCACAGATACGCAGTATTTT. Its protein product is CASSVDFSGITDTQYF.

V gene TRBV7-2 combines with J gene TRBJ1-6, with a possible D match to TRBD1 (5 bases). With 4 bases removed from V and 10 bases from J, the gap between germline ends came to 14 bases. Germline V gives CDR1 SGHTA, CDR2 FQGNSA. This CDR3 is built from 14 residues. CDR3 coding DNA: TGTGCCAGCAGCTCTTCGTTTGGGGGATCACCCCTCCACTTT. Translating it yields CASSSSFGGSPLHF. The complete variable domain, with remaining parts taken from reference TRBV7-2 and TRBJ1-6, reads GAGVSQSPSNKVTEKGKDVELRCDPISGHTALYWYRQSLGQGLEFLIYFQGNSAPDKSGLPSDRFSAERTGGSVSTLTIQRTQQEDSAVYLCASSSSFGGSPLHFGNGTRLTVT.

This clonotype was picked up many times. This CDR3 is CAIRDRGNTEAFF. CDR3 in DNA: TGTGCCATCAGGGACAGGGGGAACACTGAAGCTTTCTTT. J is TRBJ1-1 and V is TRBV10-3; 9 positions match TRBD1. In germline, CDR1 is ENHRY, CDR2 SYGVKD. V was clipped by 6 bases and J by 1 base; unmatched bases: 0. The CDR3 spans 13 residues.

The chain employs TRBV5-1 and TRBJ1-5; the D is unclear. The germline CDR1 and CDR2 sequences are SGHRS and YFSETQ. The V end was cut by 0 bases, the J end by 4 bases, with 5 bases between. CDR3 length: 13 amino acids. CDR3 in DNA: TGCGCCAGCAGCTTGGGGGTGAATCAGCCCCAGCATTTT. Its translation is CASSLGVNQPQHF.

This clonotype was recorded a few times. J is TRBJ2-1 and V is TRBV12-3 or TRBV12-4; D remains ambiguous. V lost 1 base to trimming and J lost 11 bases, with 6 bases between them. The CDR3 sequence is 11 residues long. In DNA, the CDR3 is TGTGCCAGCAGTTTAGGTGGACAGCAGTTCTTC. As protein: CASSLGGQQFF.

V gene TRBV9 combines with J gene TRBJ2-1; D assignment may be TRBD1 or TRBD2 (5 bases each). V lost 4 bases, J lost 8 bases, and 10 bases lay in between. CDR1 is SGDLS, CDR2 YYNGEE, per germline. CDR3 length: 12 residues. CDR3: CASSPRGDEQFF. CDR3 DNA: TGTGCCAGCAGCCCTAGAGGGGATGAGCAGTTCTTC.